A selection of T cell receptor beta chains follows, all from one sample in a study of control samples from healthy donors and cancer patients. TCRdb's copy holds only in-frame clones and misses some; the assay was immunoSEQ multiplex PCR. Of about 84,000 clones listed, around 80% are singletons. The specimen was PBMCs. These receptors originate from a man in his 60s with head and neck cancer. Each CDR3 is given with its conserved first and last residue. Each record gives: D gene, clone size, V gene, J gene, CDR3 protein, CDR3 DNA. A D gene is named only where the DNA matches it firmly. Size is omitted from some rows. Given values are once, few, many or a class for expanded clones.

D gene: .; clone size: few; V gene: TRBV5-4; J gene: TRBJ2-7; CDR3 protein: CASSLVSSYEQYF; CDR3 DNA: TGTGCCAGCAGCTTGGTCAGCTCCTACGAGCAGTACTTC
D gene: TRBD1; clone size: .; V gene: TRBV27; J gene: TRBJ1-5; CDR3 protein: CASSSNRGRFLQPQHF; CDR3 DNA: TGTGCCAGCAGTTCTAACAGGGGGCGTTTTCTCCAGCCCCAGCATTTT
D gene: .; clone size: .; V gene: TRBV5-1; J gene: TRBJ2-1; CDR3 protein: CASSLGRDEQFF; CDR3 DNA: TGCGCCAGCAGCTTGGGGAGAGATGAGCAGTTCTTC
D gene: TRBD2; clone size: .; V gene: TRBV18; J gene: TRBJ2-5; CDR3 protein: CASSPSASGQETQYF; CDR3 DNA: TGTGCCAGCTCACCATCGGCTAGCGGGCAAGAGACCCAGTACTTC
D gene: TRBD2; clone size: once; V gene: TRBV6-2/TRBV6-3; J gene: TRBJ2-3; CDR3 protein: CASSPGLAGGASRTDTQYF; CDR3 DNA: TGTGCCAGCAGTCCGGGACTAGCGGGAGGAGCAAGCCGCACAGATACGCAGTATTTT
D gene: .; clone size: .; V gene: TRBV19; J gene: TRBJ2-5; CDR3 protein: CASSPSTRREETQYF; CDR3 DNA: TGTGCCAGTAGCCCCAGTACTAGAAGGGAAGAGACCCAGTACTTC
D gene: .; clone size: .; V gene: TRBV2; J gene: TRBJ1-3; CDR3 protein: CASRVTNSGNTIYF; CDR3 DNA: TGTGCCAGCAGGGTGACGAACTCTGGAAACACCATATATTTT
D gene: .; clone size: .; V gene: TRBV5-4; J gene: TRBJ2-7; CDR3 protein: CASSLARSDEQYF; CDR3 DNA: TGTGCCAGCAGCTTGGCCCGGTCGGACGAGCAGTACTTC
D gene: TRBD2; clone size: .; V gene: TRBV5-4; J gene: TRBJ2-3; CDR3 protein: CASSFGTSGNTQYF; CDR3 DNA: TGTGCCAGCAGCTTCGGGACTAGCGGAAATACGCAGTATTTT
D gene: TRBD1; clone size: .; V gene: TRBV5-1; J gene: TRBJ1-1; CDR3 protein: CASSRQGALNTEAFF; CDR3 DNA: TGCGCCAGCAGTAGACAGGGGGCCCTGAACACTGAAGCTTTCTTT
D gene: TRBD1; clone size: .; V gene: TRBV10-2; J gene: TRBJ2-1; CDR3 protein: CASRDLGGHNEQFF; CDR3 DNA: TGCGCCAGCAGGGATCTAGGGGGCCACAATGAGCAGTTCTTC
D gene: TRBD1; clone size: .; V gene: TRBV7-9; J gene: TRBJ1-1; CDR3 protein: CASSGQGGTEAFF; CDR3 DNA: TGTGCCAGCAGCGGGCAGGGGGGAACTGAAGCTTTCTTT
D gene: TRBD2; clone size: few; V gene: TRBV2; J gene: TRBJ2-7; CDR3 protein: CASSGGPGLAFHEQYF; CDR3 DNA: TGTGCCAGCAGTGGGGGACCGGGACTAGCATTCCACGAGCAGTACTTC
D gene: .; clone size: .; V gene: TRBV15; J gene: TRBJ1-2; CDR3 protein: CATSSGQPANYGYTF; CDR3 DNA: TGTGCCACCAGCAGCGGGCAGCCAGCTAACTATGGCTACACCTTC
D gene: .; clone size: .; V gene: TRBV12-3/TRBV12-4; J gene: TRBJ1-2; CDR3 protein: CASGSREGYGYTF; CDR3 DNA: TGTGCCAGCGGGAGCAGGGAGGGGTATGGCTACACCTTC
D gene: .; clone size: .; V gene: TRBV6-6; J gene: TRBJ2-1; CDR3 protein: CASRDSYNEQFF; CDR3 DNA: TGTGCCAGCAGGGACAGCTACAATGAGCAGTTCTTC
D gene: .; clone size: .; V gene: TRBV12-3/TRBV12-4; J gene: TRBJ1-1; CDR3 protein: CASSPINTEAFF; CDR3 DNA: TGTGCCAGCAGTCCCATAAACACTGAAGCTTTCTTT
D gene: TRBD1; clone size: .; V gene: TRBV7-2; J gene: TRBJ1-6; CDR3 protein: CASSTGGTENSPLHF; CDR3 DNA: TGTGCCAGCAGCACGGGTGGGACAGAGAATTCACCCCTCCACTTT
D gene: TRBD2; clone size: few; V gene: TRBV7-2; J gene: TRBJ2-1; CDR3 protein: CASSLVTSGRNEQFF; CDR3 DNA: TGTGCCAGCAGCTTAGTGACTAGCGGGAGAAATGAGCAGTTCTTC
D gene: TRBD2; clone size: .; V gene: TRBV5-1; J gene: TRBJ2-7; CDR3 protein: CASSFAAGIDEQYF; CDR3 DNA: TGCGCCAGCAGCTTCGCAGCGGGAATCGACGAGCAGTACTTC
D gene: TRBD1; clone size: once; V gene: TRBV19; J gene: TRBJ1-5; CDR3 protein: CASSIQGANQPQHF; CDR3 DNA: TGTGCCAGTAGTATACAGGGGGCTAATCAGCCCCAGCATTTT
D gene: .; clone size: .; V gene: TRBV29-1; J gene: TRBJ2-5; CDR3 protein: CSVVGVYQETQYF; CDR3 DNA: TGCAGCGTTGTGGGAGTGTATCAAGAGACCCAGTACTTC
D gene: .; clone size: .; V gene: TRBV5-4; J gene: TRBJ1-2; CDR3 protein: CASSPGIAGQFYGYTF; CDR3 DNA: TGTGCCAGCAGCCCCGGCATCGCAGGACAATTCTATGGCTACACCTTC
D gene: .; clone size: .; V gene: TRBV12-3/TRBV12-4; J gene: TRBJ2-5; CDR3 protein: CASSLGLPPAQYF; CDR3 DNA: TGTGCCAGCAGCCTCGGACTACCGCCGGCTCAGTACTTC
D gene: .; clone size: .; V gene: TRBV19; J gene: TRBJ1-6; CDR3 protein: CASSIDSSGQNNSPLHF; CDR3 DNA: TGTGCCAGTAGTATAGATTCGTCTGGACAGAATAATTCACCCCTCCACTTT
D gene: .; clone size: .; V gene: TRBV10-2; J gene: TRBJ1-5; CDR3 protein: CASSDRRGPMNDQPQHF; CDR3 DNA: TGCGCCAGCAGTGATAGAAGGGGACCTATGAACGATCAGCCCCAGCATTTT
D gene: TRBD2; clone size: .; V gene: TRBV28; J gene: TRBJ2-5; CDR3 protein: CASSPGRVETQYF; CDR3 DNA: TGTGCCAGCAGCCCCGGGAGGGTAGAGACCCAGTACTTC
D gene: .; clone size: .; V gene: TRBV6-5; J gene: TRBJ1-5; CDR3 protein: CASSLTVDSNQPQHF; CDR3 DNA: TGTGCCAGCAGTTTGACGGTTGATAGCAATCAGCCCCAGCATTTT
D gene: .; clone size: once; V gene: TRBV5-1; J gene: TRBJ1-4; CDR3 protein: CASSLASADNREKLFF; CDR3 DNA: TGCGCCAGCAGCTTGGCCTCAGCAGACAATAGAGAAAAACTGTTTTTT
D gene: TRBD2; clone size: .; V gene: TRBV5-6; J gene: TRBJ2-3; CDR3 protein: CASSRRLAGGTDTQYF; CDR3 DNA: TGTGCCAGCAGCAGGCGACTAGCGGGAGGTACAGATACGCAGTATTTT
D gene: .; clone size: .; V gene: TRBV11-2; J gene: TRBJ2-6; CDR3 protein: CASSNSGANVLTF; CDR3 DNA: TGTGCCAGCAGCAATAGCGGGGCCAACGTCCTGACTTTC
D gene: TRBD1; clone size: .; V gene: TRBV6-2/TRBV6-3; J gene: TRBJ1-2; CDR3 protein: CASSIRDRGDYGYTF; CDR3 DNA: TGTGCCAGCAGTATCCGGGACAGGGGGGACTATGGCTACACCTTC
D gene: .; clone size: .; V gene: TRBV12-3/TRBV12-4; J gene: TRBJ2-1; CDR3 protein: CASSFYNEQFF; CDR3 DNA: TGTGCCAGCAGTTTTTACAATGAGCAGTTCTTC
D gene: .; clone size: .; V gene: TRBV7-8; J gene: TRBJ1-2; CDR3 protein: CASSPLRIRPNYGYTF; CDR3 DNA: TGTGCCAGCAGCCCACTACGGATCCGACCTAACTATGGCTACACCTTC
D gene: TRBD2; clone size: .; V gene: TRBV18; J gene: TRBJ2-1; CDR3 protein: CASSPSRLAGGSYNEQFF; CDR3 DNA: TGTGCCAGCTCACCATCACGGTTAGCGGGGGGCTCCTACAATGAGCAGTTCTTC
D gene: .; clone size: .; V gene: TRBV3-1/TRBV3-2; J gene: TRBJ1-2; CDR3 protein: CASSQDQGRTGYTF; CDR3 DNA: TGTGCCAGCAGCCAAGACCAGGGGAGAACGGGCTACACCTTC
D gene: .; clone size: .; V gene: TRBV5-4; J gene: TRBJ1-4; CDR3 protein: CASSLFVGTSNEKLFF; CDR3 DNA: TGTGCCAGCAGCTTGTTCGTCGGGACAAGTAATGAAAAACTGTTTTTT
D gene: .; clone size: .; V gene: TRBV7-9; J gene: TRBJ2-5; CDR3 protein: CASSYTGQSETQYF; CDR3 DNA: TGTGCCAGCAGCTACACAGGACAGTCGGAGACCCAGTACTTC
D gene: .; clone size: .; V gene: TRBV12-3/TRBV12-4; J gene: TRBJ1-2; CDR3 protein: CASSSTGRHGYTF; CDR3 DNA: TGTGCCAGCAGTAGTACAGGGAGGCATGGCTACACCTTC
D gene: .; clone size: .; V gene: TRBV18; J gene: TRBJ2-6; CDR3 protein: CASSPTRTSGANVLTF; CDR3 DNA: TGTGCCAGCTCACCAACGAGAACGTCTGGGGCCAACGTCCTGACTTTC
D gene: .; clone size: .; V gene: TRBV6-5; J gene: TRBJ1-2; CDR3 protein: CASSSNPNRVWDGYTF; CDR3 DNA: TGTGCCAGCAGTTCGAACCCCAACAGGGTTTGGGATGGCTACACCTTC
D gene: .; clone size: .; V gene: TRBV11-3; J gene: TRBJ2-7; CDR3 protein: CASSRGDEQYF; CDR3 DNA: TGTGCCAGCAGCAGGGGTGACGAGCAGTACTTC
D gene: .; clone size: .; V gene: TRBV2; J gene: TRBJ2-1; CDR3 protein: CASSRDGGAHEQFF; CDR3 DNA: TGTGCCAGCAGTCGGGACGGAGGGGCCCATGAGCAGTTCTTC
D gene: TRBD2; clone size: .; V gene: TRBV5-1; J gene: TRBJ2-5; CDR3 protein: CASSPGLALETQYF; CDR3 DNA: TGCGCCAGCAGCCCGGGACTAGCCCTGGAGACCCAGTACTTC
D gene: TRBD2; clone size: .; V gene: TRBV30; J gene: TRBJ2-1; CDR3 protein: CAWTGTSGYNEQFF; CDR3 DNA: TGTGCCTGGACCGGGACTAGCGGCTACAATGAGCAGTTCTTC